This TCR beta chain was sequenced for a study of cytomegalovirus exposure and HLA in healthy donors. Study conclusions and caveats: Among CMV-associated TCR beta chains, most appeared HLA-restricted in a later analysis.

As to this clone: What it recognizes is unknown.

The CDR3 has 14 amino acids. V was trimmed by 5 bases and J by 4 bases, leaving 15 bases between them. The V gene's germline CDR1 is SGHRS and CDR2 YFSETQ. The PCR made use of 60 Vbeta and 13 Jbeta primers. The assay was immunoSEQ multiplex PCR, and TCRdb's table has in-frame clones only and misses some. This table holds 90,000 to 110,000 clones, approximately 70% found once. The chain carries TRBV5-1 and TRBJ1-1; no firm D call. The TCR comes from a man between 25 and 39 years old in good health and CMV-seronegative. Sequencing was carried out using PBMCs. The CDR3 nucleotides are TGCGCCAGCAGAAGTGAGGAAAGGAGCACTGAAGCTTTCTTT. This gives the protein CASRSEERSTEAFF.